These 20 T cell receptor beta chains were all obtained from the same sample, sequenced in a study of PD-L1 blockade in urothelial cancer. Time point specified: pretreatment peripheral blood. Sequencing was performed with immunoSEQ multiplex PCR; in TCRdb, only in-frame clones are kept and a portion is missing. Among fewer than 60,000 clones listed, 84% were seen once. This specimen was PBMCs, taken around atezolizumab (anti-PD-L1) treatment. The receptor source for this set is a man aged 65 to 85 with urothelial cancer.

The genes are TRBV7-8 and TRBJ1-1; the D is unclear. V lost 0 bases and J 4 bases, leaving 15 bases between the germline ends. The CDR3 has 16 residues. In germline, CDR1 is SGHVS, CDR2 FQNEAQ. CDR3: CASSLAPPGIGTEAFF. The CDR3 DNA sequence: TGTGCCAGCAGCTTAGCCCCCCCCGGGATCGGCACTGAAGCTTTCTTT.

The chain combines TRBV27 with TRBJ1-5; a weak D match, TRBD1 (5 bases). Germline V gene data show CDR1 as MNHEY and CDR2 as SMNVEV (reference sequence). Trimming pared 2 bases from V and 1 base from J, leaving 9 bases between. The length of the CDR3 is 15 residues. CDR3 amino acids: CASSLIQGSNQPQHF. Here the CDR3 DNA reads TGTGCCAGCAGTTTAATCCAGGGAAGCAATCAGCCCCAGCATTTT.

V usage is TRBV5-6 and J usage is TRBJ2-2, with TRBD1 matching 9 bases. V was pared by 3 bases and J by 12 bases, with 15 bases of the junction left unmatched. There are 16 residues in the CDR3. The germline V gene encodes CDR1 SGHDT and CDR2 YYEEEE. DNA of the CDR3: TGTGCCAGCAGCTCCGAGACAGGGGGGGGAAGCCGGCAGCTGTTTTTT. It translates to CASSSETGGGSRQLFF.

CDR3 DNA sequence: TGTGCCAGCAGAAACAGCTCTAACTATGGCTACACCTTC. This encodes CASRNSSNYGYTF. This sequence joins TRBV5-4 and TRBJ1-2; D uncertain. Trimming cost V 5 bases and J 0 bases, with 8 bases left between them. Germline CDR1 and CDR2: SGHNT and YYREEE (reference sequence). The CDR3 spans 13 residues.

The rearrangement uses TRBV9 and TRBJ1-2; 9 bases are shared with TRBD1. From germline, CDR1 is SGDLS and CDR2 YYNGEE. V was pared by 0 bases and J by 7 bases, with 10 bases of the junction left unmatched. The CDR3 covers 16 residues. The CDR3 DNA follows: TGTGCCAGCAGCGTAGGGGAAGGACAGGGGATTTCTGGCTACACCTTC. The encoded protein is CASSVGEGQGISGYTF.

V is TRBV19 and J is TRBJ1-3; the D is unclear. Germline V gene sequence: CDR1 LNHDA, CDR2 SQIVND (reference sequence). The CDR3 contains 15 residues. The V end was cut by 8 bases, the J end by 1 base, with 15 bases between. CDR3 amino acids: CASFRTANSGNTIYF. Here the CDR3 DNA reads TGTGCCAGTTTCCGCACAGCAAATTCTGGAAACACCATATATTTT.

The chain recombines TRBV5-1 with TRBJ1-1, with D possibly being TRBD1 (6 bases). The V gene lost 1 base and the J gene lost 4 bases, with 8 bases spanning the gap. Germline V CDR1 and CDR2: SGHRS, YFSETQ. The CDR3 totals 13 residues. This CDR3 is CASSLKQGTEAFF. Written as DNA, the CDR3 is TGCGCCAGCAGCTTGAAACAGGGCACTGAAGCTTTCTTT.

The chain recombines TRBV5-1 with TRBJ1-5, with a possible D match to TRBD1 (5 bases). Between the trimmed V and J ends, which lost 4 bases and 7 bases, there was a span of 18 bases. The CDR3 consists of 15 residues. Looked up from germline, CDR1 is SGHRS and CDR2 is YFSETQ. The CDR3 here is CASSEIPGSGQPQHF. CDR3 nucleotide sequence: TGCGCCAGCAGCGAAATACCAGGGTCTGGGCAGCCCCAGCATTTT.

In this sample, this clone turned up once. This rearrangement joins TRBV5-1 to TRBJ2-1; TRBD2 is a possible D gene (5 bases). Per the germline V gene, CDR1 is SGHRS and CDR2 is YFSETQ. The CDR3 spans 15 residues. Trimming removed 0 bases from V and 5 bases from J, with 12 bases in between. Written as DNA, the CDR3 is TGCGCCAGCAGCTTGGTGCTAGCCCCTAACAATGAGCAGTTCTTC. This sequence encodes CASSLVLAPNNEQFF.

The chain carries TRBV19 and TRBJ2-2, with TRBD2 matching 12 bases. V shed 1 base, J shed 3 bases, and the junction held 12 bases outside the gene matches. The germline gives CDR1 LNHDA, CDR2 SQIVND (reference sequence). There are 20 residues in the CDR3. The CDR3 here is CASSIGATSGSLRDTGELFF. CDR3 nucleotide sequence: TGTGCCAGTAGTATAGGAGCGACTAGCGGGAGCCTTCGCGACACCGGGGAGCTGTTTTTT.

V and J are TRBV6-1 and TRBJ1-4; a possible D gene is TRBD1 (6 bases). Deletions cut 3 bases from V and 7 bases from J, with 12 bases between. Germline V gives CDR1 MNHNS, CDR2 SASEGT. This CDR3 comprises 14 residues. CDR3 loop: CASSEGGLGEKLFF. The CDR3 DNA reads TGTGCCAGCAGTGAGGGGGGGCTCGGTGAAAAACTGTTTTTT.

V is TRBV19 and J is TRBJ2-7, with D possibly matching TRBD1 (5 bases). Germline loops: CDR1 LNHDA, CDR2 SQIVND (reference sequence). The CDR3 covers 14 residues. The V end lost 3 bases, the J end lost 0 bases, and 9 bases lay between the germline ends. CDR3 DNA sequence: TGTGCCAGTAGTATGGGTAGGGGCTCCTACGAGCAGTACTTC. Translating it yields CASSMGRGSYEQYF.

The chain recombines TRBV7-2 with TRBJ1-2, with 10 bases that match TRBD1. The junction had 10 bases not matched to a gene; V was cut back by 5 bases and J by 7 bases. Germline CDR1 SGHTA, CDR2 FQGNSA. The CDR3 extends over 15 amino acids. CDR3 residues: CASSTRQGAYGGYTF. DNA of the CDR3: TGTGCCAGCAGCACTAGACAGGGGGCATACGGTGGCTACACCTTC.

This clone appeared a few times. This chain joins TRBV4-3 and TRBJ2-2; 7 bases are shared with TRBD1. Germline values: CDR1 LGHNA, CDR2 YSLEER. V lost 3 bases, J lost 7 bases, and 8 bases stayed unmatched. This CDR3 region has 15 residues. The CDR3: CASSQGTGASGELFF. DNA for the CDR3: TGCGCCAGCAGCCAGGGTACAGGGGCGAGCGGGGAGCTGTTTTTT.

The CDR3 bases are TGTGCCAGCAGCTCAGGGGCACGCACAGATACGCAGTATTTT. This gives the protein CASSSGARTDTQYF. The chain links TRBV13 to TRBJ2-3; D possibly corresponds to TRBD1 (6 bases). CDR1 PRHDT and CDR2 FYEKMQ come from the germline V gene (reference sequence). V was pared by 4 bases and J by 1 base, with 9 bases between. CDR3 length: 14 amino acids.

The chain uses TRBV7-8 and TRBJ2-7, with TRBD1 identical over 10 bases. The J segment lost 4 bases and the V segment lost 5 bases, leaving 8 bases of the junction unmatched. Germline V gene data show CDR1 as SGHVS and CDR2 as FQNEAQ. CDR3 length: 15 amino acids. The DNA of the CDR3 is TGTGCCAGCAGCCTCACTGGACAGGGGGAATACGAGCAGTACTTC. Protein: CASSLTGQGEYEQYF.

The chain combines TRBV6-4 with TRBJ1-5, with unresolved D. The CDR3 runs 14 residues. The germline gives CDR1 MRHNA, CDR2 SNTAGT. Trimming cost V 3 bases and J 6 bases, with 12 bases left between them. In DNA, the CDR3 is TGTGCCAGCAGTGAAACCCACTCGGGTCAGCCCCAGCATTTT. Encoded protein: CASSETHSGQPQHF.

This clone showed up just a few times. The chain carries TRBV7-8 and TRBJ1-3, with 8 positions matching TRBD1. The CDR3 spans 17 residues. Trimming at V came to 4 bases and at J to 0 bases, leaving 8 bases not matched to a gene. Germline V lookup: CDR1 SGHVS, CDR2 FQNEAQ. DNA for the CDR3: TGTGCCAGCAGCTCTCCGGGACAGGTTCGCTCTGGAAACACCATATATTTT. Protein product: CASSSPGQVRSGNTIYF.

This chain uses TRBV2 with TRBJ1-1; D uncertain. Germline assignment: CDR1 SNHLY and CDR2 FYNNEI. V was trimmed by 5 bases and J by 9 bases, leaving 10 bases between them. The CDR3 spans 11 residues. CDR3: CASSPQSQAFF. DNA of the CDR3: TGTGCCAGCAGTCCCCAGTCGCAAGCTTTCTTT.

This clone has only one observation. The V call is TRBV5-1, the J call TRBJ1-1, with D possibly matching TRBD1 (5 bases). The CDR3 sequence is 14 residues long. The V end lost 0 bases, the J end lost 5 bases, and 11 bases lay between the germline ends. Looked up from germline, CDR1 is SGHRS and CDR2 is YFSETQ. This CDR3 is CASSLDGGGTEAFF. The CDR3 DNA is TGCGCCAGCAGCTTGGATGGGGGAGGGACTGAAGCTTTCTTT. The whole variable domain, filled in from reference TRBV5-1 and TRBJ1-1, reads KAGVTQTPRYLIKTRGQQVTLSCSPISGHRSVSWYQQTPGQGLQFLFEYFSETQRNKGNFPGRFSGRQFSNSRSEMNVSTLELGDSALYLCASSLDGGGTEAFFGQGTRLTVV.